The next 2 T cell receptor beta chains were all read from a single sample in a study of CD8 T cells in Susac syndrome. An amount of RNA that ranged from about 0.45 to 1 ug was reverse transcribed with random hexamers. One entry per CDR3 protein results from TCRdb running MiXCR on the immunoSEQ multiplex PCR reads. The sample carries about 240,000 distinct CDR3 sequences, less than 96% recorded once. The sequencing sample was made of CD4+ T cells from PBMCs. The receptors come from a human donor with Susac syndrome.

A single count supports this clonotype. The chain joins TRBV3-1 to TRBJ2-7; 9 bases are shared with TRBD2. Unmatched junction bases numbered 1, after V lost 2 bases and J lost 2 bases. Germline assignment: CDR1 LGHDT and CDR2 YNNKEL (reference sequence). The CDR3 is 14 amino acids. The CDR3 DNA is TGTGCCAGCAGCCAACTAGCGGGGCCCTACGAGCAGTACTTC. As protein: CASSQLAGPYEQYF.

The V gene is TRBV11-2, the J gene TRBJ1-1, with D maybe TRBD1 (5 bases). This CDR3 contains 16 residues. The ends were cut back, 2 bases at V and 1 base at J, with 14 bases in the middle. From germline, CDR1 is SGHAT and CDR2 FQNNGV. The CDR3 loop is CASSLFSGQPNTEAFF. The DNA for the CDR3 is TGTGCCAGCAGCTTATTTTCGGGGCAACCGAACACTGAAGCTTTCTTT.